Sequencing of this TCR beta chain was carried out in a study of response to subunit inactivated influenza vaccine. TCRdb reprocessed the RT-PCR reads with MiXCR, giving one entry per CDR3 protein. Among fewer than 550,000 distinct CDR3 sequences listed, roughly 25% were seen once. Findings of the study overall: Few additional T cells are recruited per seasonal influenza vaccination, authors suggested.

CDR3 length: 14 residues. CDR1 is MGHDK and CDR2 is SYGVNS in the germline V gene. Trimming shortened V by 1 base and J by 2 bases, and 8 bases separated the two germline ends. A remark on this clonotype: The antigen is unknown.

The chain has TRBV25-1 and TRBJ1-2, with D perhaps matching TRBD1 (5 bases). This specimen consisted of CD4+ T cells sorted from PBMCs, obtained roughly 5 days after vaccination. This TCR derives from a man aged 45 to 65 who received an inactivated influenza vaccine. This CDR3 reads CASSESPGNYGYTF. CDR3 bases: TGTGCCAGCAGTGAATCACCAGGGAACTATGGCTACACCTTC.